The following is a T cell receptor beta chain sequence with its context. Its antigen is not identified. V shed 5 bases, J shed 3 bases, and the junction held 8 bases outside the gene matches. The CDR3 runs to 15 residues. CDR1 SGHTA and CDR2 FQGNSA come from the germline V gene. Prepared libraries of TCR beta cDNA carried unique molecular identifiers. TCRdb reprocessed the PCR reads via MiXCR and lists one record per CDR3 protein. The profile shows some 890,000 distinct CDR3 sequences, under 70% of them singletons. This record belongs to a study of post-analysis software for immune sequencing data. General study points: When patients were compared with controls, a handful of TRBV segments were more frequent, TRBV5-6, TRBV5-1 and TRBV20-1 among them. Pronounced co-clustering by F measure was evident among identically batched samples.

The origin of this receptor is a girl between 10 and 17 years old with multiple sclerosis. V is TRBV7-2 and J is TRBJ2-3, with TRBD2 identical over 7 bases. The sample was blood. CDR3 amino acids: CASSRDLAETDTQYF. The CDR3 nucleotides read TGTGCCAGCAGCCGGGATCTAGCGGAGACAGATACGCAGTATTTT.